This TCR beta chain was sequenced during a study of shared clonotypes between healthy human individuals. Positive CCR7 selection of CD45RO-negative cells yielded the naive CD8 cells, and terminally differentiated effector memory CD45RA+ cells were excluded. Assay: immunoSEQ multiplex PCR; the TCRdb copy retains only in-frame clones and omits some. Among about 2 million clones listed, roughly 94% were seen once. Trimming took 4 bases from V and 5 from J, leaving 15 bases between them. This CDR3 spans 14 amino acids. Germline V gene data show CDR1 as SGDLS and CDR2 as YYNGEE. Sequenced: naive CD8+ T cells sorted from blood. This sequence joins TRBV9 and TRBJ1-1; the D gene is possibly TRBD1 (5 bases). The receptor comes from a man aged 18 to 29 in good health. Here the CDR3 reads CASSSQGGGTEAFF. CDR3 in DNA: TGTGCCAGCAGCTCCCAGGGAGGAGGAACTGAAGCTTTCTTT.